This is a list of T cell receptor beta chains from one sample in a study of CD8+ T cells in alopecia areata. Only in-frame clones appear in the TCRdb table, and some are missing; sequencing was by immunoSEQ multiplex PCR. The table has tens of thousands of clones, 65% to 80% seen once. The sequenced material came from NKG2D-low CD8+ T cells sorted from blood. Source of these receptors: a human donor with alopecia areata. CDR3s include the opening cysteine and the closing phenylalanine or tryptophan. The D gene is left open where the match is weak. Some rows have no size entry. The others give once, few or many, or a class for an expanded clone.

v_call	j_call	cdr3_length	d_call	clone_size	cdr3_nt	cdr3_aa
TRBV5-4	TRBJ2-5	14	TRBD1	.	TGTGCCAGCAACCCTAGGGACAGGGAAGAGACCCAGTACTTC	CASNPRDREETQYF
TRBV29-1	TRBJ2-7	16	TRBD1	.	TGCAGCGTTGAAGGGGGACAGGGGTACGAATCCTACGAGCAGTACTTC	CSVEGGQGYESYEQYF
TRBV4-2	TRBJ1-1	14	TRBD1	.	TGTGCCAGCAGCCAAGGACAGGGGAAGGCTGAAGCTTTCTTT	CASSQGQGKAEAFF
TRBV5-1	TRBJ2-1	14	.	.	TGCGCCAGCAGCTTGTACCCGGACTACAATGAGCAGTTCTTC	CASSLYPDYNEQFF
TRBV6-4	TRBJ2-3	15	.	.	TGTGCCAGCAGTGACTCTAGCGCCAGCACAGATACGCAGTATTTT	CASSDSSASTDTQYF
TRBV29-1	TRBJ2-7	11	.	.	TGCAGCATAACAGTTTCCTACGAGCAGTACTTC	CSITVSYEQYF
TRBV29-1	TRBJ2-1	13	.	.	TGCAGCGCGGAAGAGGGCTCCTACAATGAGCAGTTCTTC	CSAEEGSYNEQFF
TRBV7-9	TRBJ2-5	12	.	.	TGTGCCAGCAGCTTCCCTGGGGAGCCCCAGTACTTC	CASSFPGEPQYF
TRBV19	TRBJ2-7	13	.	.	TGTGCCAGTAGCGCGGGACAAAACTACGAGCAGTACTTC	CASSAGQNYEQYF
TRBV29-1	TRBJ2-3	14	.	.	TGCAGCGTCAACGGACGAGGAAGAACAGATACGCAGTATTTT	CSVNGRGRTDTQYF
TRBV6-5	TRBJ2-1	14	.	.	TGTGCCAGCAGTGAGACAGGACCCTACAATGAGCAGTTCTTC	CASSETGPYNEQFF
TRBV30	TRBJ2-7	14	.	.	TGTGCCTGGAGCGAGGGGACCGGTCCCTACGAGCAGTACTTC	CAWSEGTGPYEQYF
TRBV4-2	TRBJ2-7	15	.	.	TGTGCCAGCAGCCAAGAGGAGGGTGGGCCCTACGAGCAGTACTTC	CASSQEEGGPYEQYF
TRBV7-2	TRBJ2-1	17	TRBD2	once	TGTGCCAGCAGCTCACCGTTGGGCGGGGGGGCCGGTAATGAGCAGTTCTTC	CASSSPLGGGAGNEQFF
TRBV5-1	TRBJ1-1	16	.	.	TGCGCCAGCAGCCGAAAGTTGGGTTATTCGTACACTGAAGCTTTCTTT	CASSRKLGYSYTEAFF
TRBV27	TRBJ2-7	14	TRBD2	.	TGTGCCAGCAGTGCGACTAGCGGTAACTACGAGCAGTACTTC	CASSATSGNYEQYF
TRBV7-6	TRBJ2-2	14	TRBD2	.	TGTGCCAGCAGCTTCTCTAGCGGTACCGGGGAGCTGTTTTTT	CASSFSSGTGELFF
TRBV6-5	TRBJ2-6	15	.	.	TGTGCCAGCAGTTACGACAGCTCTGGGGCCAACGTCCTGACTTTC	CASSYDSSGANVLTF
TRBV2	TRBJ2-1	15	.	few	TGTGCCAGCAGTGCCCCAGCGTTAAAAAACAATGAGCAGTTCTTC	CASSAPALKNNEQFF
TRBV30	TRBJ2-1	10	.	.	TGTGCCTGGGCTTCGGTCCATCAGTTCTTC	CAWASVHQFF
TRBV29-1	TRBJ2-2	13	TRBD1	.	TGCAGCGTTGCCTCAGGGGGCGTCGGGGAGCTGTTTTTT	CSVASGGVGELFF
TRBV27	TRBJ2-2	21	TRBD2	.	TGTGCCAGCAGTTTCCCGACACCGGGACTAGCCCCCACCCTGAACACCGGGGAGCTGTTTTTT	CASSFPTPGLAPTLNTGELFF
TRBV20-1	TRBJ2-7	11	TRBD1	.	TGCAGTGCTAGAGAGGACAGGGAGCAGTACTTC	CSAREDREQYF
TRBV27	TRBJ1-6	14	.	.	TGTGCCAGCAGTCCCATCATACAGGGTTCACCCCTCCACTTT	CASSPIIQGSPLHF
TRBV29-1	TRBJ2-7	13	TRBD2	.	TGCAGCGTTGTAATAGCGGGAGCCTACGAGCAGTACTTC	CSVVIAGAYEQYF
TRBV7-6	TRBJ2-5	14	.	.	TGTGCCAGCAGCTTACTCTCCACCCAAGAGACCCAGTACTTC	CASSLLSTQETQYF
TRBV18	TRBJ2-7	14	.	few	TGTGCCAGCTCACCCAGAGATTTGGCCTACGAGCAGTACTTC	CASSPRDLAYEQYF
TRBV7-9	TRBJ2-5	17	TRBD1	.	TGTGCCAGCAGCACGATACAAGGGACAGGGGATCAAGAGACCCAGTACTTC	CASSTIQGTGDQETQYF
TRBV18	TRBJ2-5	18	TRBD2	once	TGTGCCAGCTCACCAACCTCAACAGCGGGAGTAATATTGGAGACCCAGTACTTC	CASSPTSTAGVILETQYF
TRBV27	TRBJ2-1	15	.	.	TGTGCCAGCAGTTTACCAGGGAGCTCCTACAATGAGCAGTTCTTC	CASSLPGSSYNEQFF
TRBV29-1	TRBJ2-2	11	.	.	TGCAGCGCACGTTCGGACGGGGAGCTGTTTTTT	CSARSDGELFF
TRBV29-1	TRBJ2-7	14	TRBD2	.	TGCAGCGTCTCGATAATGGGACTAGCTTACGAGCAGTACTTC	CSVSIMGLAYEQYF
TRBV6-5	TRBJ2-5	14	TRBD2	.	TGTGCCAGCAGTTATCCAGCGGGGGGTGAGACCCAGTACTTC	CASSYPAGGETQYF
TRBV29-1	TRBJ2-7	12	.	once	TGCAGCGTTGAGGCCAAAGCCTACGAGCAGTACTTC	CSVEAKAYEQYF
TRBV29-1	TRBJ2-3	14	.	.	TGCAGCGTTGAAACAGGGTCTAGCACAGATACGCAGTATTTT	CSVETGSSTDTQYF
TRBV7-9	TRBJ1-2	15	TRBD1	.	TGTGCCAGCAGCTTAGGGACAGGGGGCGCCCATGGCTACACCTTC	CASSLGTGGAHGYTF
TRBV7-2	TRBJ2-1	13	.	few	TGTGCCAGCAGCTTTTGGCGGTACAATGAGCAGTTCTTC	CASSFWRYNEQFF
TRBV5-1	TRBJ2-1	14	TRBD2	.	TGCGCCAGCAGCTTAGCGGGACCGAACAATGAGCAGTTCTTC	CASSLAGPNNEQFF
TRBV7-2	TRBJ2-3	13	.	.	TGTGCCACGCTACGTCGGGGAACAGATACGCAGTATTTT	CATLRRGTDTQYF
TRBV4-1	TRBJ2-7	14	.	.	TGCGCCAGCAGCCAAGTAGCCAGGGAGTACGAGCAGTACTTC	CASSQVAREYEQYF
TRBV18	TRBJ2-5	14	.	few	TGTGCCAGCTCACCACAGGGTTCGGAAGAGACCCAGTACTTC	CASSPQGSEETQYF
TRBV6-5	TRBJ1-4	14	.	.	TGTGCCAGCAGTTACTCGATTTCCAATGAAAAACTGTTTTTT	CASSYSISNEKLFF
TRBV6-6	TRBJ2-1	13	TRBD2	.	TGTGCCAGCAGTCTAGCGGCCCCCAATGAGCAGTTCTTC	CASSLAAPNEQFF
TRBV29-1	TRBJ1-1	13	.	.	TGCAGCGTTGTAGGGGCGACGAACACTGAAGCTTTCTTT	CSVVGATNTEAFF
TRBV27	TRBJ1-5	16	.	.	TGTGCCAGCAGTTCCGAACAGGGAGGTAGCAATCAGCCCCAGCATTTT	CASSSEQGGSNQPQHF
TRBV28	TRBJ1-5	17	TRBD1	.	TGTGCCAGCAGTTTAGGCGGACAGGGGGTGGGCAATCAGCCCCAGCATTTT	CASSLGGQGVGNQPQHF
TRBV7-2	TRBJ2-7	15	.	.	TGTGCCAGCAGCTTATTCGGTGGGGGTACCTACGAGCAGTACTTC	CASSLFGGGTYEQYF
TRBV7-9	TRBJ2-7	15	.	.	TGTGCCAGCAGCTTAGGGCCAGGGTTTGCCTACGAGCAGTACTTC	CASSLGPGFAYEQYF
TRBV14	TRBJ2-1	11	.	.	TGTGCCAGCAGCCAGAACAATGAGCAGTTCTTC	CASSQNNEQFF
TRBV2	TRBJ2-7	17	TRBD2	.	TGTGCCAGCAGAGTTGGGGACAACCTGGGACTAGCAGACGAGCAGTACTTC	CASRVGDNLGLADEQYF
TRBV29-1	TRBJ2-5	14	.	.	TGCAGCGTTGAAGGGGTTGGAGAACAAGAGACCCAGTACTTC	CSVEGVGEQETQYF
TRBV29-1	TRBJ2-3	13	.	.	TGCAGCGTTGAAGGCGATCGCACAGATACGCAGTATTTT	CSVEGDRTDTQYF
TRBV29-1	TRBJ2-3	15	TRBD2	once	TGCAGCGTTGAAGAGGGACTAGTTAGTGCAGATACGCAGTATTTT	CSVEEGLVSADTQYF